This TCR beta chain was retrieved from a study of T cells after yellow fever vaccination. TCRdb re-derived calls from the 5' RACE reads in MiXCR, one entry per CDR3 protein. Of about 320,000 distinct CDR3 sequences in the sample, 6.5% to 8.5% were seen once. There are many counts of this clonotype. Trimming shortened V by 5 bases and J by 2 bases, and 9 bases separated the two germline ends. The CDR3 length is 13 residues. Germline lookup yields CDR1 SEHNR and CDR2 FQNEAQ (reference sequence). This rearrangement joins TRBV7-9 to TRBJ2-5, with D perhaps TRBD1 (5 bases). The material was PBMCs, obtained about 49 days after the first yellow fever vaccination. The sequence was collected from a man aged 18 to 30 who received the YFV17D yellow fever vaccine. This CDR3 reads CASSRQPQETQYF. In DNA form, the CDR3 reads TGTGCCAGCAGCCGACAGCCTCAAGAGACCCAGTACTTC.